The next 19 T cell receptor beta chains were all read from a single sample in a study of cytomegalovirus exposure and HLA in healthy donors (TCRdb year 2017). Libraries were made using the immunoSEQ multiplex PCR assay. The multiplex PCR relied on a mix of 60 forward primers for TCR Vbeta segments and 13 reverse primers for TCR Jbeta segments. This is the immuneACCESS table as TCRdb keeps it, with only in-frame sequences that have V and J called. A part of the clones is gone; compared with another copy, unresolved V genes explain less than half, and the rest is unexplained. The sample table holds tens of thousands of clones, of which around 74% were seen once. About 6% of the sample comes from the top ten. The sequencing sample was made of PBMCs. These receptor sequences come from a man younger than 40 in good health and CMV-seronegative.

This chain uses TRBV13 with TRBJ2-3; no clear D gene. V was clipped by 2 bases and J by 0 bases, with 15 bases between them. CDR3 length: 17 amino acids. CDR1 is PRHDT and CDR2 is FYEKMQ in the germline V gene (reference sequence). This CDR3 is CASSLSRFWASTDTQYF. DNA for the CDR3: TGTGCCAGCAGCTTATCCCGTTTCTGGGCTAGCACAGATACGCAGTATTTT.

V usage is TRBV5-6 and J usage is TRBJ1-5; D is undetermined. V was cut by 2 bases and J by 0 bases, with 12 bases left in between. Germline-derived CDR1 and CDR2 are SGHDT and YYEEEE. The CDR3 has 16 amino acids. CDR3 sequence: CASSFSGRNSNQPQHF. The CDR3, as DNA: TGTGCCAGCAGCTTCTCCGGTAGAAATAGCAATCAGCCCCAGCATTTT.

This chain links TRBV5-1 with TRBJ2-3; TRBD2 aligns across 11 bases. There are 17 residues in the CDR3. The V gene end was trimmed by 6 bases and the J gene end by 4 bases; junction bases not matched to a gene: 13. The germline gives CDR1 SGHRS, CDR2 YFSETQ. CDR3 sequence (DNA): TGCGCCAGCAATTTCGGTAGCGGGAGGGCTTTAGCAGATACGCAGTATTTT. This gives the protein CASNFGSGRALADTQYF.

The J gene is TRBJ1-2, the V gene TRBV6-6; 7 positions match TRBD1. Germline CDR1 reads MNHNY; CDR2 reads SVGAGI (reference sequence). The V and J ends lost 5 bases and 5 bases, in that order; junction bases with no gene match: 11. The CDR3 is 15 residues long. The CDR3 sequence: CASSHPGQFMYGYTF. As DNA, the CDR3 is TGTGCCAGCAGTCACCCGGGACAGTTTATGTATGGCTACACCTTC.

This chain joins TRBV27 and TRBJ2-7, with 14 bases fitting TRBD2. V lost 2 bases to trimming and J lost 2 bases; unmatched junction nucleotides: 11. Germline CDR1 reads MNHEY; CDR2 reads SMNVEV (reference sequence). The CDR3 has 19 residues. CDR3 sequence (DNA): TGTGCCAGCAGTTTAATTTGGACTGGGACTAGCGGGAGCCCCTACGAGCAGTACTTC. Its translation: CASSLIWTGTSGSPYEQYF.

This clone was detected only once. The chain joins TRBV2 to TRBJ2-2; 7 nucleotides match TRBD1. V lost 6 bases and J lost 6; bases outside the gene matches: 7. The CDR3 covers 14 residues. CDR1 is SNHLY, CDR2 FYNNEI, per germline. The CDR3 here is CASRPTGSAGELFF. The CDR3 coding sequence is TGTGCCAGCAGGCCGACAGGGTCCGCCGGGGAGCTGTTTTTT.

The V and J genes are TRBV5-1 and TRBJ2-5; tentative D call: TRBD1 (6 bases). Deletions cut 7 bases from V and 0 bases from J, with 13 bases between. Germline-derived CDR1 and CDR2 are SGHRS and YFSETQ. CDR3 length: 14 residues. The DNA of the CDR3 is TGCGCCAGCGAGGACAGACCGTACCAAGAGACCCAGTACTTC. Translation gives CASEDRPYQETQYF.

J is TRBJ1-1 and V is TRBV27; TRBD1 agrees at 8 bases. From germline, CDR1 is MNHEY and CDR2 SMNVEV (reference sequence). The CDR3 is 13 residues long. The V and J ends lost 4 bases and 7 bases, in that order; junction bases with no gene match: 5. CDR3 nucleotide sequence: TGTGCCAGCAGTTCCCAGGGGGCAATTGAAGCTTTCTTT. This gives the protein CASSSQGAIEAFF.

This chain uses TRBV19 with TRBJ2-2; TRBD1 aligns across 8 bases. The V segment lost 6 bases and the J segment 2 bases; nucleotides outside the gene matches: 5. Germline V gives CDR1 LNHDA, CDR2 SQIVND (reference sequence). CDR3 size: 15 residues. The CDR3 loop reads CASRDRVINTGELFF. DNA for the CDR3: TGTGCCAGTAGGGACAGGGTTATTAACACCGGGGAGCTGTTTTTT.

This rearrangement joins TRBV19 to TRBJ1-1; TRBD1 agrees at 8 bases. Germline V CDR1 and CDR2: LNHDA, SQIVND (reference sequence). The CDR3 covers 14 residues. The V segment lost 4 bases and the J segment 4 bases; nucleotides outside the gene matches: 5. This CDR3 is CASSTTQGATEAFF. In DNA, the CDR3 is TGTGCCAGTAGTACCACTCAGGGGGCCACTGAAGCTTTCTTT.

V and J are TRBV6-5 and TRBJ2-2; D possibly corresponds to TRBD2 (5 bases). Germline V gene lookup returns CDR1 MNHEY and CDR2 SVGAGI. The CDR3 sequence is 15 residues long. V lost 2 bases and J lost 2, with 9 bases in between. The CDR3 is CASSYQAVNTGELFF. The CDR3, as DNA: TGTGCCAGCAGTTACCAAGCGGTAAACACCGGGGAGCTGTTTTTT.

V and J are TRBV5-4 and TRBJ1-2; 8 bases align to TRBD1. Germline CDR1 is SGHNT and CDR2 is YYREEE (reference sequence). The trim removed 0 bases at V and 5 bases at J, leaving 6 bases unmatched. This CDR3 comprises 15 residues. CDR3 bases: TGTGCCAGCAGCTTGGCCCCGGACAGGGCATATGGCTACACCTTC. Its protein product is CASSLAPDRAYGYTF.

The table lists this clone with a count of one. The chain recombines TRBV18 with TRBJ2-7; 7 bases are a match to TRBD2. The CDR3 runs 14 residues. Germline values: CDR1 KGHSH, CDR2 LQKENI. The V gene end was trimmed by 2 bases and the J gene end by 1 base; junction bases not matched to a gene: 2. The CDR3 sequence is CASSPGTNSYEQYF. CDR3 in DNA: TGTGCCAGCTCACCAGGGACTAATTCCTACGAGCAGTACTTC.

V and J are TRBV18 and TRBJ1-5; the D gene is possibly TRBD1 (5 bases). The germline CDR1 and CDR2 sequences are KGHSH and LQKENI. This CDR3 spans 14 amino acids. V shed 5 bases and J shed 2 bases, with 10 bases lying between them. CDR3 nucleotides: TGTGCCAGCTCAAACTCGGGGGGCAATCAGCCCCAGCATTTT. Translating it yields CASSNSGGNQPQHF.

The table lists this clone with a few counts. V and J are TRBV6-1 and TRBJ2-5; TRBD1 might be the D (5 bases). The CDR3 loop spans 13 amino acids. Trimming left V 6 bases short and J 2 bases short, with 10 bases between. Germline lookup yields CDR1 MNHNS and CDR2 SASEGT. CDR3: CASSRVQQETQYF. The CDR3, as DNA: TGTGCCAGCAGCAGGGTACAACAAGAGACCCAGTACTTC.

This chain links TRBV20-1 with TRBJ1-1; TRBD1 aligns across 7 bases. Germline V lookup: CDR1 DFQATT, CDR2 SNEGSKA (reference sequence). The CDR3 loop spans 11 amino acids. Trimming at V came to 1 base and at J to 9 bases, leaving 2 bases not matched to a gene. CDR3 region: CSARVTGQAFF. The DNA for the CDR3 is TGCAGTGCTAGAGTGACAGGGCAAGCTTTCTTT.

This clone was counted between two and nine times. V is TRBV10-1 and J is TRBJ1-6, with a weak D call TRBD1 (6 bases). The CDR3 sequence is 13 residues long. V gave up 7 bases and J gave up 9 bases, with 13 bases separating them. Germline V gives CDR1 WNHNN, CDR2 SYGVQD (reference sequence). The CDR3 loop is CASNRDFTSPLHF. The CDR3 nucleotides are TGCGCCAGCAACAGGGATTTTACTTCACCCCTCCACTTT.

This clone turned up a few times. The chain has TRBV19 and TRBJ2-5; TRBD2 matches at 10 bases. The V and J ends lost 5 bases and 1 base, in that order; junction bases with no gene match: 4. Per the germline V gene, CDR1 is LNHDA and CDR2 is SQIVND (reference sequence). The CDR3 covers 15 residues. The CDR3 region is CASSPRTSGQETQYF. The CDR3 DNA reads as TGTGCCAGTAGTCCACGGACTAGCGGCCAAGAGACCCAGTACTTC.

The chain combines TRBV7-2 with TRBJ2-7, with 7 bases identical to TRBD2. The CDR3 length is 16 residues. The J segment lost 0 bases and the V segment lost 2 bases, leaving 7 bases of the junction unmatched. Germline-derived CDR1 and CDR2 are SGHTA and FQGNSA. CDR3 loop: CASSLKVLADSYEQYF. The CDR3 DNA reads TGTGCCAGCAGCTTAAAGGTCCTAGCGGACTCCTACGAGCAGTACTTC.